This TCR beta chain was found in a study of spatial heterogeneity in lung cancer. Study context: In cases with available follow-up PBMC samples, these were sequenced at a median of around 2 years after resection. More than ten raw reads, on average, carried each unique TCR and UMI combination.

TCRdb used MiXCR to reprocess the 5' RACE reads, holding one entry per CDR3 protein. The top ten clones hold over 35% of a sample with about 3,100 distinct CDR3 sequences, 20% of them seen once. As to time point: blood at routine non-recurrence follow-up after resection. CDR1 SGHRS and CDR2 YFSETQ come from the germline V gene. Trimming stripped 4 bases from V and 5 bases from J, with 8 bases between. The CDR3 covers 12 residues. The genes are TRBV5-1 and TRBJ2-3; D call uncertain. The receptor was isolated from a male donor with early-stage non-small cell lung cancer. The material sequenced was PBMCs, taken at follow-up. CDR3 sequence: CASSLDLDTQYF. In DNA form, the CDR3 reads TGCGCCAGCAGCCTGGATCTAGATACGCAGTATTTT.